Below, one TCR beta chain is given with its context. Its antigen target is currently unknown. The record has no base qualities; no much larger clone is one base away. A second Seattle source provided samples from volunteer blood donors who had recovered from COVID-19. The collaborating institutions used their own protocols to collect whole blood in K2EDTA tubes. For TCRbeta analysis, collaborator samples were shipped as frozen whole blood, as isolated PBMCs, or as DNA extracted from either sample type. The entry originates in a study of blood T cell repertoires in COVID-19 (dated by TCRdb to 2020 to 2021). Background on the whole study: Collaborator samples came from the United States, Italy and Spain and covered acute and convalescent phases of COVID-19. The material from the prospective study consisted of cDNA or gDNA derived from T cells, B-cell-depleted T cells, or PBMCs. The dataset comprised deeply sampled blood TCRbeta repertoires from subjects exposed to, actively infected with, or recovered from COVID-19. The repertoires were made available in a free public database intended to serve as a resource for research on the immune response to SARS-CoV-2. Samples were obtained from the ongoing ImmuneRACE study (first 160 participants) and from roughly 1,300 subjects provided by 6 global collaborators. Nearly every sample came with metadata listing a de-identified subject ID, COVID-19 status, age in years and sex. Where available, HLA class I and class II types were taken from metadata supplied by the sample provider and were not determined by assay-based typing.

Study-wide conclusions, independent of this receptor: How much clinical and demographic metadata was included differed by source and by participant, and the metadata was provided uncurated.

The V end gives up 4 bases and the J end 6 bases, leaving 12 bases in the junction not matched to a gene. Reading from cysteine to phenylalanine, the CDR3 counts 16 amino acids. CDR3 DNA is the only sequence kept; it has 48 bases, read in frame from the first base. The germline V gene supplies CDR1 SGHDN and CDR2 FVKESK. The immunoSEQ Assay, a bias-controlled multiplex PCR, was used to amplify TCRbeta CDR3 regions from genomic DNA. Turning to the authors' computational methods: Within the assay, amplification of reference gene primers was used to estimate how many nucleated cells each sample contained. To quantify the absolute abundance of each unique TCRbeta CDR3 rearrangement, sequence reads were collapsed and filtered. For each sample, productive Simpson clonality was calculated by taking the square root of Simpson's diversity index across productive rearrangements. TCRdb's version of the immuneACCESS table is confined to in-frame rearrangements and falls short of the full clone set. An unresolved V gene accounts for under half of the shortfall where checked; the remainder is of unknown origin. V and J calls and clone size are those listed in that table; D and trimming were worked out from the DNA. The sample table records some 250,000 clones; around 87% of these occur just once. About 3% of the sample is in the top ten clones.

This TCR was sampled from a woman under 40 who had recovered from COVID-19. The specimen was peripheral blood. The V and J genes are TRBV14 and TRBJ2-7, with 10 junctional bases fitting TRBD1. In nucleotide form, the sequence is TGTGCCAGCAGCCCAGGGACCGGGACAGGGGTAAGCGAGCAGTACTTC. Its amino acids are CASSPGTGTGVSEQYF.